This T cell receptor (beta chain) was sequenced for a study of identical twins. Findings and caveats of the study: Abundant beta clonotypes from cord blood had fewer insertions, unlike memory repertoires, which showed none.

After template switching added a universal primer site, the resulting cDNA carried unique molecular identifiers. MiXCR, run by TCRdb on the 5' RACE reads, gives a single entry per CDR3 protein. This sample carries about 520,000 distinct CDR3 sequences, roughly 21% of them seen once, and the ten largest clones take about 0.99%. This clonotype has more than one count but fewer than ten. The antigen is undetermined. V lost 8 bases to trimming and J lost 4 bases, with 15 bases between them. There are 14 residues in the CDR3. A further study also used this sample, focusing on T cells expressing NK-cell markers. As that report states: The study drew TCR beta repertoires from sorted CD3+CD56+NKG2C+, CD3+CD56+NKG2C- and CD3+CD56-NKG2C+ T cells. In roughly six donors, dominant NKG2C+ clonotypes were about 1.0-8% of CD8+ T cells.

This receptor was obtained from a young woman in good health. Sequencing input: CD4+ T cells sorted from blood. V and J are TRBV12-3 or TRBV12-4 and TRBJ2-1; D is ambiguous. As DNA, the CDR3 is TGTGCCAGCGTCTATGATAGACCGTACAATGAGCAGTTCTTC. Its protein product is CASVYDRPYNEQFF.